This TCR beta chain emerged from a study of cytomegalovirus exposure and HLA in healthy donors. There were likely unrecorded immune exposures, though donors were nominally healthy when sampled. Germline V gene data show CDR1 as GTSNPN and CDR2 as SVGIG (reference sequence). V lost 5 bases and J 7 bases, leaving 9 bases between the germline ends. CDR3 length: 11 amino acids. The PCR contained 60 Vbeta and 13 Jbeta primers. Only in-frame clones appear in the TCRdb table, and some are missing; sequencing was by immunoSEQ multiplex PCR. The sample has tens of thousands of clones; around 69% are singletons. As regards this clone: What it binds is not known.

General observations from the study: It emerged from a later analysis that several of the most significant clusters appeared to be linked to common viral pathogens.

The TCR sequence derives from a woman aged 25-40 years in good health and CMV-seronegative. Specimen: PBMCs. This chain uses TRBV30 with TRBJ2-1; a possible D gene is TRBD2 (6 bases). The CDR3 reads CAWLGGNEQFF. In DNA form, the CDR3 reads TGTGCCTGGCTTGGGGGGAATGAGCAGTTCTTC.